This TCR beta chain was recorded in a study of metastatic and nonmetastatic thyroid tumors. Broader study findings: Significantly higher TCR beta diversity was reportedly seen in malignant thyroid tumors than benign nodules, in blood and tumor.

Original processing methods: A classifier for distant metastasis in papillary thyroid cancer was constructed using CDR3 differences observed across clinicopathological groups. TCRdb re-called the PCR reads through MiXCR. The V and J calls follow TCRdb's processing rather than the paper's. Here the sample spans 40,000 to 55,000 clones, roughly 16% being singletons. In the case of this clone: Its specificity is unknown.

V dropped 5 bases and J dropped 0 bases, with 13 bases sitting between them. The CDR3 totals 15 residues. Germline V gives CDR1 SGHKS, CDR2 YYEKEE (reference sequence). No treatment of any kind had been given to any patient before thyroid surgery. This clonotype was obtained from a female donor with papillary thyroid cancer or a benign thyroid nodule (not recorded which). Some clones in this sample may be carry-over from other donors' samples. The V call is TRBV5-5, the J call TRBJ2-3; D tentatively fits TRBD1 or TRBD2 (6 bases each). Sequenced: blood. The CDR3 nucleotides read TGTGCCAGCAGGGGTATAGGGGGGAGCACAGATACGCAGTATTTT. Translation: CASRGIGGSTDTQYF.